The 21 T cell receptor beta chains given below trace back to one sample, sequenced in a study of technical replicates of blood from a few donors. The protocol was immunoSEQ multiplex PCR, while the TCRdb copy is restricted to in-frame clones and leaves out a portion. The data show about 89,000 clones, 94% seen once. Sequencing was performed on T cells isolated from PBMCs. Receptors originate from a human donor in good health.

The V and J genes are TRBV6-5 and TRBJ2-7; 7 bases line up with TRBD2. Losses at the gene ends were 2 bases for V and 9 bases for J; bases not matched to a gene: 4. The CDR3 sequence is 12 residues long. Germline V lookup: CDR1 MNHEY, CDR2 SVGAGI. Here the CDR3 DNA reads TGTGCCAGCAGTTACGGGGGGAGGGCGCAGTACTTC. Translating it yields CASSYGGRAQYF.

This clone was observed once. The CDR3 sequence is CSVQWTDGEQFF. DNA of the CDR3: TGCAGCGTTCAATGGACAGATGGTGAGCAGTTCTTC. The chain has TRBV29-1 and TRBJ2-1; a possible D gene is TRBD1 (6 bases). This CDR3 comprises 12 residues. Trimming removed 5 bases at V and 9 bases at J, with 14 bases between. The germline CDR1 and CDR2 sequences are SQVTM and ANQGSEA.

V is TRBV28 and J is TRBJ1-4; no definite D call. The germline CDR1 and CDR2 sequences are MDHEN and SYDVKM. The CDR3 runs 12 residues. With 3 bases removed from V and 8 bases from J, the gap between germline ends came to 7 bases. The CDR3 sequence is CASSFMREKLFF. Written as DNA, the CDR3 is TGTGCCAGCAGTTTTATGAGAGAAAAACTGTTTTTT. The full variable domain, rest sourced from reference TRBV28 and TRBJ1-4, is DVKVTQSSRYLVKRTGEKVFLECVQDMDHENMFWYRQDPGLGLRLIYFSYDVKMKEKGDIPEGYSVSREKKERFSLILESASTNQTSMYLCASSFMREKLFFGSGTQLSVL.

This clone was detected only once. This chain joins TRBV5-6 and TRBJ2-7; 8 nucleotides align to TRBD1. The V gene's germline CDR1 is SGHDT and CDR2 YYEEEE. V trimming: 3 bases; J trimming: 6 bases; junction bases outside the gene matches: 11. This CDR3 contains 15 residues. In nucleotides, the CDR3 is TGTGCCAGCAGCTATGACAGGGGAGCACCGGGCGAGCAGTACTTC. Protein product: CASSYDRGAPGEQYF.

The V and J genes are TRBV6-1 and TRBJ2-1; 12 positions agree with TRBD2. The CDR3 is 14 residues long. Germline trimming cut 7 bases from V and 8 bases from J; bases unmatched to any gene: 6. The V gene's germline CDR1 is MNHNS and CDR2 SASEGT. CDR3 nucleotides: TGTGCCAGCAAGGCACTAGCGGGGGGCTATGAGCAGTTCTTC. Translating it yields CASKALAGGYEQFF.

The chain recombines TRBV4-1 with TRBJ2-4; 12 bases are shared with TRBD1. Unmatched junction bases numbered 2, after V lost 2 bases and J lost 12 bases. Germline loops: CDR1 MGHRA, CDR2 YSYEKL. This CDR3 has 13 amino acids. CDR3: CASSQPGQGAQYF. CDR3 bases: TGCGCCAGCAGCCAACCGGGACAGGGGGCTCAGTACTTC.

The chain couples TRBV25-1 to TRBJ1-2, with a weak D call TRBD1 (5 bases). CDR3 length: 13 amino acids. Between the trimmed V and J ends, which lost 7 bases and 0 bases, there was a span of 9 bases. The V gene's germline CDR1 is MGHDK and CDR2 SYGVNS. The CDR3 is CASIGATNYGYTF. CDR3 nucleotides: TGTGCCAGCATTGGGGCCACTAACTATGGCTACACCTTC.

The chain recombines TRBV11-2 with TRBJ2-3; 8 bases match TRBD1. V was pared by 1 base and J by 5 bases, with 8 bases of the junction left unmatched. There are 16 residues in the CDR3. Germline loops: CDR1 SGHAT, CDR2 FQNNGV. In DNA form, the CDR3 reads TGTGCCAGCAGCTTAGTCTGGACAGGGAAAGAAGATACGCAGTATTTT. Encoded protein: CASSLVWTGKEDTQYF.

The chain joins TRBV4-2 to TRBJ2-2; D is unresolved. There are 13 residues in the CDR3. The germline V gene has CDR1 LGHNA and CDR2 YNFKEQ. Between the trimmed V and J ends, which lost 6 bases and 6 bases, there was a span of 11 bases. The CDR3 nucleotides read TGTGCCAGCAGGGGCGATTCGGCCGGGGAGCTGTTTTTT. Residues: CASRGDSAGELFF.

V usage is TRBV6-1 and J usage is TRBJ1-5; the D gene is possibly TRBD1 (5 bases). The germline gives CDR1 MNHNS, CDR2 SASEGT. V was shortened by 5 bases and J by 3 bases, with 14 bases between the two germline ends. CDR3 size: 15 residues. For the CDR3, the DNA is TGTGCCAGCAGTAAGACCGACAGTGCCAATCAGCCCCAGCATTTT. This encodes CASSKTDSANQPQHF.

The chain links TRBV7-9 to TRBJ1-3; 8 bases align to TRBD1. Unmatched junction bases numbered 6, after V lost 5 bases and J lost 0 bases. Germline V gives CDR1 SEHNR, CDR2 FQNEAQ (reference sequence). There are 16 residues in the CDR3. For the CDR3, the DNA is TGTGCCAGCAGCCCGGGGACAGGCGGCTCTGGAAACACCATATATTTT. Its protein is CASSPGTGGSGNTIYF.

V is TRBV5-6 and J is TRBJ1-1; D might be TRBD1 (6 bases). The CDR3 is 14 amino acids. CDR1 and CDR2 from the germline V gene are SGHDT and YYEEEE. The germline V and J ends were trimmed by 7 bases and 2 bases, with 15 bases remaining between them. Here the CDR3 reads CASLAGGVNTEAFF. Written as DNA, the CDR3 is TGTGCCAGCCTCGCGGGGGGCGTTAACACTGAAGCTTTCTTT.

This chain connects TRBV28 to TRBJ1-1; D call uncertain. V was clipped by 4 bases and J by 8 bases, with 23 bases between them. Germline CDR1 is MDHEN and CDR2 is SYDVKM. This CDR3 comprises 16 residues. DNA of the CDR3: TGTGCCAGCAGTTCGCTTTCCCCACGGTCCCCCGTCGAAGCTTTCTTT. It encodes CASSSLSPRSPVEAFF.

The V and J genes are TRBV7-2 and TRBJ2-2; 9 positions match TRBD1. Germline values: CDR1 SGHTA, CDR2 FQGNSA. The CDR3 is made up of 17 amino acids. The J segment lost 2 bases and the V segment lost 2 bases, leaving 6 bases of the junction unmatched. As DNA, the CDR3 is TGTGCCAGCAGCTTATCTCCGGGACAGGGAAACACCGGGGAGCTGTTTTTT. Its translation is CASSLSPGQGNTGELFF. Looking up the rest from reference TRBV7-2 and TRBJ2-2 gives the full variable domain: GAGVSQSPSNKVTEKGKDVELRCDPISGHTALYWYRQSLGQGLEFLIYFQGNSAPDKSGLPSDRFSAERTGGSVSTLTIQRTQQEDSAVYLCASSLSPGQGNTGELFFGEGSRLTVL.

This chain joins TRBV9 and TRBJ2-5; TRBD1 matches 7 bases. The CDR3 is 12 amino acids. Germline assignment: CDR1 SGDLS and CDR2 YYNGEE. The ends lost 4 bases at V and 4 bases at J; junction bases unmatched: 1. CDR3 protein: CASSRDRETQYF. The CDR3 nucleotides read TGTGCCAGCAGCAGGGACAGAGAGACCCAGTACTTC.

In this sample, this clone turned up once. This rearrangement joins TRBV10-3 to TRBJ2-3; 7 bases map to TRBD2. The germline V gene encodes CDR1 ENHRY and CDR2 SYGVKD. The CDR3 runs 15 residues. V lost 6 bases, J lost 4 bases, and 10 bases stayed unmatched. DNA for the CDR3: TGTGCCATCAGCCGGGACCCGGGGAGGGCAGATACGCAGTATTTT. Amino acids: CAISRDPGRADTQYF.

The chain links TRBV14 to TRBJ1-2; 9 nucleotides line up with TRBD1. Germline CDR1 and CDR2: SGHDN and FVKESK. The junction had 7 bases not matched to a gene; V was cut back by 5 bases and J by 3 bases. This CDR3 has 15 residues. The CDR3 DNA sequence: TGTGCCAGCAGCTCTCGACAGGGGGTTTACTATGGCTACACCTTC. Amino acids: CASSSRQGVYYGYTF.

This chain links TRBV10-2 with TRBJ1-2; tentatively, D is TRBD1 (6 bases). Trimming left V 2 bases short and J 4 bases short, with 11 bases between. CDR1 is WSHSY and CDR2 is SAAADI in the germline V gene. This CDR3 is 14 amino acids long. For the CDR3, the DNA is TGCGCCAGCAGTGAGGGTACAGGGCTCTATGGCTACACCTTC. It yields the protein CASSEGTGLYGYTF.

The chain has TRBV10-3 and TRBJ2-1; 10 nucleotides match TRBD2. Germline CDR1 reads ENHRY; CDR2 reads SYGVKD. The CDR3 spans 15 residues. The V segment lost 3 bases and the J segment 7 bases; nucleotides outside the gene matches: 6. CDR3 amino acids: CAISDSSGSFNEQFF. DNA of the CDR3: TGTGCCATCAGTGATTCTAGCGGGAGTTTTAATGAGCAGTTCTTC.

This chain's CDR3 is CASSQPTSGNYNEQFF. The CDR3, as DNA: TGCGCCAGCAGCCAACCGACTAGCGGGAACTACAATGAGCAGTTCTTC. The chain has TRBV4-1 and TRBJ2-1; TRBD2 matches at 11 bases. V dropped 2 bases and J dropped 3; count of bases not matched to a gene: 3. The CDR3 sequence is 16 residues long. Germline V CDR1 and CDR2: MGHRA, YSYEKL.

The V gene is TRBV27, the J gene TRBJ2-1, with D tentatively TRBD1 (6 bases). CDR1 is MNHEY, CDR2 SMNVEV, per germline (reference sequence). Trimming cost V 7 bases and J 7 bases, with 20 bases left between them. The CDR3 runs 15 residues. The CDR3 region has the DNA TGTGCCAGCATTGGGCACAGGGACCTGGGGAATGAGCAGTTCTTC. Amino acids: CASIGHRDLGNEQFF.